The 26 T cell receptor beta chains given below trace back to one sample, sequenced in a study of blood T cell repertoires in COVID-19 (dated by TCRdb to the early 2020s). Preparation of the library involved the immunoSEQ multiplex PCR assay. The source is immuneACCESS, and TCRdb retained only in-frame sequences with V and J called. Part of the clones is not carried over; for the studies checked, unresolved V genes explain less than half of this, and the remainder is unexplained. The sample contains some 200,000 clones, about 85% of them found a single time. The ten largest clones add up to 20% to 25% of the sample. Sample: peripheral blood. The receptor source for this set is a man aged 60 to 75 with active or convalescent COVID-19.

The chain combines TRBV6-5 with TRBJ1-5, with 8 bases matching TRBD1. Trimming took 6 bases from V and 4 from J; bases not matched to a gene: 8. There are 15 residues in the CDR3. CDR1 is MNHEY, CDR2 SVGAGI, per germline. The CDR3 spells CASSYGTGLNQPQHF. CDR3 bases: TGTGCCAGCAGCTACGGGACAGGCCTAAATCAGCCCCAGCATTTT.

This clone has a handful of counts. CDR3 region: CAEHRVLCGNTIYF. Written as DNA, the CDR3 is TGTGCCGAACACAGGGTTTTGTGTGGAAACACCATATATTTT. V is TRBV19 and J is TRBJ1-3; tentatively, D is TRBD1 (6 bases). Trimming stripped 11 bases from V and 3 bases from J, with 17 bases between. The CDR3 covers 14 residues. Germline V gene data show CDR1 as LNHDA and CDR2 as SQIVND (reference sequence).

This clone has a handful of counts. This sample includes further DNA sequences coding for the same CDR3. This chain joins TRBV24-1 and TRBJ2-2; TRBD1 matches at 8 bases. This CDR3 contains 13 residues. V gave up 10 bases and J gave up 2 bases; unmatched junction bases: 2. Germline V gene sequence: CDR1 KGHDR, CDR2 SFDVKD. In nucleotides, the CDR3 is TGTGCCACTGGGACAGGTAACACCGGGGAGCTGTTTTTT. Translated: CATGTGNTGELFF.

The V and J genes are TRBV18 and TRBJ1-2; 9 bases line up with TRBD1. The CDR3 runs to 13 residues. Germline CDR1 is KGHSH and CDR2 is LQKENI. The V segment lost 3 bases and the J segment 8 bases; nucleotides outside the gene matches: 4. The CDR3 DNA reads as TGTGCCAGCTCACCCGACAGGGGGAGCGGCTACACCTTC. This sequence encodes CASSPDRGSGYTF.

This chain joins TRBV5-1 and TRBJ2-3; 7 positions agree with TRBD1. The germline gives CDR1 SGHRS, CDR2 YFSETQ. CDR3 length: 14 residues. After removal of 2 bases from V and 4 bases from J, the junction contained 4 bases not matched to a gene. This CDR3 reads CASSLIGGADTQYF. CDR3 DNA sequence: TGCGCCAGCAGCTTAATAGGGGGCGCAGATACGCAGTATTTT.

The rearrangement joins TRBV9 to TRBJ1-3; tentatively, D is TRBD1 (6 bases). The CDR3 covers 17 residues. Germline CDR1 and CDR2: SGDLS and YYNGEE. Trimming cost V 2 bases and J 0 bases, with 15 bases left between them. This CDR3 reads CASSVGQTLVSGNTIYF. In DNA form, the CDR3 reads TGTGCCAGCAGCGTTGGACAGACCCTCGTCTCTGGAAACACCATATATTTT. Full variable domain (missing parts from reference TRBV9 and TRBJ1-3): DSGVTQTPKHLITATGQRVTLRCSPRSGDLSVYWYQQSLDQGLQFLIQYYNGEERAKGNILERFSAQQFPDLHSELNLSSLELGDSALYFCASSVGQTLVSGNTIYFGEGSWLTVV.

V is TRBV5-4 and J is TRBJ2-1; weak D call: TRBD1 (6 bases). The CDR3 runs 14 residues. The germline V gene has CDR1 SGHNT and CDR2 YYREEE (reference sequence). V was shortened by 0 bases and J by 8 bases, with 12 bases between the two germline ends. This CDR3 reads CASSLAQGWDEQFF. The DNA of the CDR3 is TGTGCCAGCAGCTTGGCTCAGGGGTGGGATGAGCAGTTCTTC.

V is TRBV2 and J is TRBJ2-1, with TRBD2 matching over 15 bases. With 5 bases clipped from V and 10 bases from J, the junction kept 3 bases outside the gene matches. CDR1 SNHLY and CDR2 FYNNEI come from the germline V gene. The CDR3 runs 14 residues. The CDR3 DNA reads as TGTGCCAGCAGTTGGACTAGCGGGGGGGAGGAGCAGTTCTTC. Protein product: CASSWTSGGEEQFF.

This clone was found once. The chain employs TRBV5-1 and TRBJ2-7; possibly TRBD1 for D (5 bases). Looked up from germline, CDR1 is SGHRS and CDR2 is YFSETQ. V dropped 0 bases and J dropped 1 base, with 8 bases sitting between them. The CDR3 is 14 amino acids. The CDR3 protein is CASSLAGQSYEQYF. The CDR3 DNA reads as TGCGCCAGCAGCTTGGCAGGGCAATCCTACGAGCAGTACTTC.

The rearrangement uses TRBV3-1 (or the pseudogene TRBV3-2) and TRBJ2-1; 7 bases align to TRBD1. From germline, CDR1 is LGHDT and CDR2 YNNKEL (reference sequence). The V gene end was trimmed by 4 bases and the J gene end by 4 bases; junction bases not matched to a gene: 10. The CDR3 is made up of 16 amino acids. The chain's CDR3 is CASSPGARQGYNEQFF. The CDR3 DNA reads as TGTGCCAGCAGCCCCGGCGCGAGACAGGGATACAATGAGCAGTTCTTC.

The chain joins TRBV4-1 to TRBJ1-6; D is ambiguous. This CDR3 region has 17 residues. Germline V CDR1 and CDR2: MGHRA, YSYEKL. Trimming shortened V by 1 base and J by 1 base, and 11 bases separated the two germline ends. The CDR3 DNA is TGCGCCAGCAGCCAAGGAATGGCAGTATCCTATAATTCACCCCTCCACTTT. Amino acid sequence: CASSQGMAVSYNSPLHF.

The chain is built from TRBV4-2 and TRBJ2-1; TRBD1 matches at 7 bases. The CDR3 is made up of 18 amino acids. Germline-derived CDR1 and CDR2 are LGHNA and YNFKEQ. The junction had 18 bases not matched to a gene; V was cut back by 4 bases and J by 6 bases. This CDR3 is CASSPPGPRQGRCNEQFF. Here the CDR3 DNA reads TGTGCCAGCAGCCCCCCTGGACCCCGACAGGGACGGTGCAATGAGCAGTTCTTC.

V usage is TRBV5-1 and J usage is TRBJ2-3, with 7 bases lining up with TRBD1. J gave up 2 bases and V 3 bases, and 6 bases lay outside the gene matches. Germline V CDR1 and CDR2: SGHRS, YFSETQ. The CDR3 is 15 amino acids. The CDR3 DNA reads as TGCGCCAGCAGCTACCGGGACAGCGACACAGATACGCAGTATTTT. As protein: CASSYRDSDTDTQYF.

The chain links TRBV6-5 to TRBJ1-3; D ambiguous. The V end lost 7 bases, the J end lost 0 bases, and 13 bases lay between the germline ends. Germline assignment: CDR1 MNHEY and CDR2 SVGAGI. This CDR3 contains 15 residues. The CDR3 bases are TGTGCCAGCACTCAGACGGGTCCCTCTGGAAACACCATATATTTT. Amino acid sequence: CASTQTGPSGNTIYF.

CDR3 nucleotide sequence: TGCGCCAGCAGCGTAACAGGTTTGGCTAATGAAAAACTGTTTTTT. This encodes CASSVTGLANEKLFF. The rearrangement joins TRBV5-1 to TRBJ1-4; D possibly corresponds to TRBD1 (5 bases). Trimming removed 4 bases at V and 3 bases at J, with 13 bases between. This CDR3 region has 15 residues. Germline loops: CDR1 SGHRS, CDR2 YFSETQ.

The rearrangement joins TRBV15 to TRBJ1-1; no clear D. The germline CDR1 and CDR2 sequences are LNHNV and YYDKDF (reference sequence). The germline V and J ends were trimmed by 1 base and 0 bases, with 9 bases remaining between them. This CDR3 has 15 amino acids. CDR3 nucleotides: TGTGCCACCAGCAGAGGTACGGGGATGAACACTGAAGCTTTCTTT. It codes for CATSRGTGMNTEAFF.

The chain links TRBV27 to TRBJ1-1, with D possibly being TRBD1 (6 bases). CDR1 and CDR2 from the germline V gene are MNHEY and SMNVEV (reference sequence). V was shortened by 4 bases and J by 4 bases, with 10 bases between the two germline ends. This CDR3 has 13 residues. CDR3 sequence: CASSSQGSTEAFF. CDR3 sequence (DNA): TGTGCCAGCAGTTCCCAGGGGAGCACTGAAGCTTTCTTT.

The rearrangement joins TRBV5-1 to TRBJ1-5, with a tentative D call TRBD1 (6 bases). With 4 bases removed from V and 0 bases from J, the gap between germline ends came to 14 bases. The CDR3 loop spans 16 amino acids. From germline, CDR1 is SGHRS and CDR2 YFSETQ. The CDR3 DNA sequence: TGCGCCAGCAGCCCGGACAGCCGGGATAGCAATCAGCCCCAGCATTTT. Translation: CASSPDSRDSNQPQHF.

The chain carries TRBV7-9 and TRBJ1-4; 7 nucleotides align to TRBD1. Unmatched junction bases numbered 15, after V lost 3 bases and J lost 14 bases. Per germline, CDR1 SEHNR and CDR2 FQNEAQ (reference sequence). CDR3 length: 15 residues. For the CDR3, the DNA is TGTGCCAGCAGCTTCCCCGAGACAGGGTCAGGGAGCCTGTTTTTT. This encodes CASSFPETGSGSLFF.

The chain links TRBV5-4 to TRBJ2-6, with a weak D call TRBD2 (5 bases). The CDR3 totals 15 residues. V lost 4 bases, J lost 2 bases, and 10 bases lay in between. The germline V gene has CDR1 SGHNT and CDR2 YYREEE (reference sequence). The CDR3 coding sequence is TGTGCCAGCAGCCCGGAGGCCCCTGGGGCCAACGTCCTGACTTTC. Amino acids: CASSPEAPGANVLTF.

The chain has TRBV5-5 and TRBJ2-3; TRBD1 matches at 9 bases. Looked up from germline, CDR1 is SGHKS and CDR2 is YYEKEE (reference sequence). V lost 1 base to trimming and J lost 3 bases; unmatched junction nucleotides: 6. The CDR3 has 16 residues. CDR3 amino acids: CASSLTGGARTDTQYF. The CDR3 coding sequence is TGTGCCAGCAGCTTGACAGGGGGCGCGAGGACAGATACGCAGTATTTT. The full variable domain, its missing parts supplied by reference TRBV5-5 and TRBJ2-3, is DAGVTQSPTHLIKTRGQQVTLRCSPISGHKSVSWYQQVLGQGPQFIFQYYEKEERGRGNFPDRFSARQFPNYSSELNVNALLLGDSALYLCASSLTGGARTDTQYFGPGTRLTVL.

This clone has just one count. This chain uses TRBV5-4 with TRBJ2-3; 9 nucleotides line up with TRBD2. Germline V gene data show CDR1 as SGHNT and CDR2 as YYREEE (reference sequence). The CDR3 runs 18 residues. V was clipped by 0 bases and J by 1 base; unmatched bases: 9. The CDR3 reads CASSLGSSAGGRTDTQYF. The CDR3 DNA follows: TGTGCCAGCAGCTTGGGATCCTCCGCGGGGGGGCGCACAGATACGCAGTATTTT. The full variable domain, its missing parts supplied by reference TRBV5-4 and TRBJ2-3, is ETGVTQSPTHLIKTRGQQVTLRCSSQSGHNTVSWYQQALGQGPQFIFQYYREEENGRGNFPPRFSGLQFPNYSSELNVNALELDDSALYLCASSLGSSAGGRTDTQYFGPGTRLTVL.

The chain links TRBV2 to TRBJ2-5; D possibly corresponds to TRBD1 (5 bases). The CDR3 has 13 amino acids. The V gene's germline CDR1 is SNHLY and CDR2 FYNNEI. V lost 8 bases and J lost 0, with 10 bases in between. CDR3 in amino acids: CASQQDNQETQYF. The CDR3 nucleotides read TGTGCCAGCCAACAGGACAACCAAGAGACCCAGTACTTC.

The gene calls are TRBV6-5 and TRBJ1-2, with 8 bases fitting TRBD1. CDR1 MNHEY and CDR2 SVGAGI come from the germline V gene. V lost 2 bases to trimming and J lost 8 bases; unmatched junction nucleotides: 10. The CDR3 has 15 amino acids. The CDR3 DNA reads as TGTGCCAGCAGTTACGAGGCAGGGGGCCCCAGGGGCTACACCTTC. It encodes CASSYEAGGPRGYTF.

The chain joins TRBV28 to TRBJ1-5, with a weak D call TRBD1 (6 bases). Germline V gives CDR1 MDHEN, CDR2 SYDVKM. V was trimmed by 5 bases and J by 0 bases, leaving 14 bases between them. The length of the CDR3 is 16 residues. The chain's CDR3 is CASSPPRGASNQPQHF. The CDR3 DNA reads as TGTGCCAGCAGTCCCCCCCGGGGGGCTAGCAATCAGCCCCAGCATTTT.

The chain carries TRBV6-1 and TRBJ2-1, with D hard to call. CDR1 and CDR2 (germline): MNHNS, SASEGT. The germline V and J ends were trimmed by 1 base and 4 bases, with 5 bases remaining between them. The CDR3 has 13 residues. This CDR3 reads CASSEGGYNEQFF. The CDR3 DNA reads TGTGCCAGCAGTGAAGGCGGTTACAATGAGCAGTTCTTC.